The 32 T cell receptor beta chains listed next were all sequenced from one sample in a study of blood T cell repertoires in COVID-19. TCRdb's table, derived via immunoSEQ multiplex PCR, lists solely in-frame clones and lacks some. The sample carries about 190,000 clones, around four fifths recorded once. The sequenced material came from peripheral blood. These receptors were obtained from a woman aged 25 to 39 with acute or convalescent COVID-19.

V is TRBV3-1 (or the pseudogene TRBV3-2) and J is TRBJ1-3; a possible D gene is TRBD1 (6 bases). V gave up 3 bases and J gave up 10 bases, with 16 bases separating them. CDR1 and CDR2 (germline): LGHDT, YNNKEL (reference sequence). The CDR3 runs 14 residues. The DNA for the CDR3 is TGTGCCAGCAGCCATTTACGAATTAGGGGGACCATATATTTT. This gives the protein CASSHLRIRGTIYF.

This chain uses TRBV30 with TRBJ1-1; maybe TRBD1 (6 bases). V lost 4 bases and J lost 3, with 12 bases in between. The CDR3 is 13 residues long. Germline V gene data show CDR1 as GTSNPN and CDR2 as SVGIG (reference sequence). Here the CDR3 reads CAWTRGRDTEAFF. CDR3 DNA: TGTGCCTGGACCAGGGGCCGGGACACTGAAGCTTTCTTT.

This clone has just a few counts. The chain joins TRBV4-1 to TRBJ1-2; D uncertain. The ends were cut back, 1 base at V and 2 bases at J, with 8 bases in the middle. The CDR3 has 14 amino acids. In germline, CDR1 is MGHRA, CDR2 YSYEKL. The CDR3 nucleotides are TGCGCCAGCAGCCAAGGCGACTGGAACTATGGCTACACCTTC. Its protein is CASSQGDWNYGYTF.

The chain is built from TRBV4-1 and TRBJ1-4; no clear D. Looked up from germline, CDR1 is MGHRA and CDR2 is YSYEKL. The CDR3 has 15 amino acids. Deletions cut 1 base from V and 8 bases from J, with 14 bases between. CDR3 amino acids: CASSQGLRIGEKLFF. DNA for the CDR3: TGCGCCAGCAGCCAAGGGCTAAGAATCGGGGAAAAACTGTTTTTT.

The rearrangement uses TRBV7-9 and TRBJ2-5; 9 bases are shared with TRBD1. Looked up from germline, CDR1 is SEHNR and CDR2 is FQNEAQ (reference sequence). The CDR3 has 13 residues. V shed 6 bases and J 5 bases; nucleotides not matched to a gene: 4. CDR3 amino acids: CASRTGGQETQYF. CDR3 nucleotides: TGTGCCAGCAGGACAGGGGGTCAGGAGACCCAGTACTTC.

V and J are TRBV5-8 and TRBJ2-7; D uncertain. Germline V gene lookup returns CDR1 SGHTS and CDR2 YDEGEE. This CDR3 has 13 residues. V lost 0 bases and J lost 2, with 6 bases in between. For the CDR3, the DNA is TGTGCCAGCAGCTTGGCCCTCCCCTACGAGCAGTACTTC. It encodes CASSLALPYEQYF.

The chain is built from TRBV5-1 and TRBJ1-6; D ambiguous. This CDR3 comprises 13 residues. Germline V gene sequence: CDR1 SGHRS, CDR2 YFSETQ. V dropped 2 bases and J dropped 7 bases, with 7 bases sitting between them. The CDR3 spells CASSFDWNSPLHF. CDR3 coding DNA: TGCGCCAGCAGCTTCGACTGGAATTCACCCCTCCACTTT.

This chain connects TRBV7-2 to TRBJ1-5; the D is unclear. The CDR3 sequence is 14 residues long. V dropped 0 bases and J dropped 3 bases, with 6 bases sitting between them. Germline CDR1 reads SGHTA; CDR2 reads FQGNSA. CDR3 protein: CASSLARYNQPQHF. The CDR3 DNA follows: TGTGCCAGCAGCTTAGCCAGGTACAATCAGCCCCAGCATTTT.

The genes are TRBV5-1 and TRBJ2-7, with 8 bases lining up with TRBD1. The CDR3 has 15 residues. V shed 5 bases, J shed 0 bases, and the junction held 7 bases outside the gene matches. In germline, CDR1 is SGHRS, CDR2 YFSETQ. CDR3 in DNA: TGCGCCAGCAGGGAGCAGGGGGCTAGCTCCTACGAGCAGTACTTC. Encoded protein: CASREQGASSYEQYF.

The V call is TRBV4-1, the J call TRBJ1-2; D uncertain. This CDR3 is 15 amino acids long. The germline gives CDR1 MGHRA, CDR2 YSYEKL. Between the trimmed V and J ends, which lost 0 bases and 7 bases, there was a span of 15 bases. CDR3 coding DNA: TGCGCCAGCAGCCAAGATTTTGGCAGATCATCTGGCTACACCTTC. Its translation: CASSQDFGRSSGYTF.

With regard to this clone: The junction and the germline gene differ at one end; a read error may be behind it. The CDR3 sequence is CASSKGTSGSSYNEQFF. CDR3 in DNA: TGTGCTAGCAGCAAAGGGACTAGCGGCAGCTCCTACAATGAGCAGTTCTTC. The chain couples TRBV7-7 to TRBJ2-1; 11 nucleotides match TRBD2. This CDR3 is 17 amino acids long. Germline lookup yields CDR1 SSHAT and CDR2 FNYEAQ (reference sequence).

This clone was recorded a few times. The chain employs TRBV7-2 and TRBJ2-5, with TRBD2 matching 8 bases. J was trimmed by 4 bases and V by 2 bases; bases with no gene match: 6. Germline lookup yields CDR1 SGHTA and CDR2 FQGNSA. This CDR3 has 15 residues. The CDR3 loop reads CASSLTGGPRETQYF. CDR3 bases: TGTGCCAGCAGCTTAACGGGAGGGCCAAGAGAGACCCAGTACTTC. The full variable domain, in which reference TRBV7-2 and TRBJ2-5 provide the parts outside the CDR3, is GAGVSQSPSNKVTEKGKDVELRCDPISGHTALYWYRQSLGQGLEFLIYFQGNSAPDKSGLPSDRFSAERTGGSVSTLTIQRTQQEDSAVYLCASSLTGGPRETQYFGPGTRLLVL.

The V and J genes are TRBV28 and TRBJ2-7; D is perhaps TRBD2 (6 bases). The ends were cut back, 5 bases at V and 5 bases at J, with 16 bases in the middle. The length of the CDR3 is 14 residues. In germline, CDR1 is MDHEN, CDR2 SYDVKM. This chain's CDR3 is CASSPPGVIDEQYF. The CDR3 DNA is TGTGCCAGCAGTCCCCCGGGAGTTATCGACGAGCAGTACTTC.

This clone was counted once. CDR3 protein: CASSRLQGATGELFF. In DNA form, the CDR3 reads TGTGCCAGCAGCCGTTTGCAGGGGGCGACCGGGGAGCTGTTTTTT. J is TRBJ2-2 and V is TRBV11-2, with 8 bases aligning to TRBD1. The CDR3 sequence is 15 residues long. The V and J ends lost 5 bases and 5 bases, in that order; junction bases with no gene match: 7. Per germline, CDR1 SGHAT and CDR2 FQNNGV.

In its sample, this clone was seen a few times. The chain recombines TRBV9 with TRBJ1-3; D gene unclear. The CDR3 length is 16 residues. Germline CDR1 SGDLS, CDR2 YYNGEE. V was shortened by 4 bases and J by 4 bases, with 18 bases between the two germline ends. In DNA, the CDR3 is TGTGCCAGCAGCCCCAGCTCGACGGGAATCGGAAACACCATATATTTT. Translated: CASSPSSTGIGNTIYF.

The rearrangement joins TRBV29-1 to TRBJ2-7; TRBD1 matches at 10 bases. CDR1 is SQVTM and CDR2 is ANQGSEA in the germline V gene. J gave up 6 bases and V 5 bases, and 7 bases lay outside the gene matches. The CDR3 extends over 13 amino acids. CDR3 sequence: CSVLGTGAGEQYF. CDR3 nucleotide sequence: TGCAGCGTTCTCGGGACAGGGGCGGGCGAGCAGTACTTC.

The table lists this clone with many counts. The chain links TRBV9 to TRBJ1-4; D is perhaps TRBD1 (5 bases). Trimming stripped 2 bases from V and 6 bases from J, with 11 bases between. The length of the CDR3 is 14 residues. CDR1 SGDLS and CDR2 YYNGEE come from the germline V gene. The CDR3 is CASSVGPRDEKLFF. The CDR3 DNA sequence: TGTGCCAGCAGCGTGGGGCCACGGGATGAAAAACTGTTTTTT.

This chain connects TRBV11-2 to TRBJ2-3, with D possibly being TRBD2 (5 bases). V dropped 4 bases and J dropped 2 bases, with 7 bases sitting between them. Germline loops: CDR1 SGHAT, CDR2 FQNNGV. This CDR3 comprises 13 residues. In DNA, the CDR3 is TGTGCCAGCAGCTCCGGGGTCACAGATACGCAGTATTTT. This codes for CASSSGVTDTQYF.

This rearrangement joins TRBV4-2 to TRBJ1-6, with D possibly matching TRBD1 (6 bases). Germline loops: CDR1 LGHNA, CDR2 YNFKEQ. V was trimmed by 3 bases and J by 4 bases, leaving 16 bases between them. The CDR3 runs to 17 residues. Here the CDR3 DNA reads TGTGCCAGCAGCCAGGTTTCAACAGGGAATTATAATTCACCCCTCCACTTT. This encodes CASSQVSTGNYNSPLHF.

This clone is a singleton in its sample. The CDR3 nucleotides read TGTGCCAGCAGCTTGGGTGCGGGGGGCAGAACCAAAAACATTCAGTACTTC. This encodes CASSLGAGGRTKNIQYF. This sequence joins TRBV7-9 and TRBJ2-4, with 8 positions matching TRBD2. V lost 3 bases and J lost 2; bases outside the gene matches: 9. CDR1 is SEHNR, CDR2 FQNEAQ, per germline (reference sequence). This CDR3 region has 17 residues.

V and J are TRBV15 and TRBJ2-3; 14 bases line up with TRBD2. In germline, CDR1 is LNHNV, CDR2 YYDKDF (reference sequence). After removal of 3 bases from V and 4 bases from J, the junction contained 6 bases not matched to a gene. This CDR3 has 17 residues. The CDR3 DNA sequence: TGTGCCACCAGCAGGGGTCGACTAGCGGGGGGGTCAGATACGCAGTATTTT. It translates to CATSRGRLAGGSDTQYF.

V is TRBV28 and J is TRBJ2-6; TRBD1 might be the D (6 bases). The CDR3 contains 17 residues. Trimming took off 5 bases at V and 0 bases at J, with 14 bases between the two ends. Germline V CDR1 and CDR2: MDHEN, SYDVKM. CDR3 in DNA: TGTGCCAGCAGTCTCGATACAGGGACCTCTGGGGCCAACGTCCTGACTTTC. Translated: CASSLDTGTSGANVLTF.

This clone was found a few times. The rearrangement uses TRBV5-1 and TRBJ2-1; TRBD1 might be the D (5 bases). The CDR3 has 14 residues. Germline values: CDR1 SGHRS, CDR2 YFSETQ. Deletions cut 0 bases from V and 5 bases from J, with 9 bases between. Here the CDR3 reads CASSLGQLDNEQFF. In nucleotides, the CDR3 is TGCGCCAGCAGCTTGGGACAGCTGGACAATGAGCAGTTCTTC.

The V gene is TRBV27, the J gene TRBJ1-1; D remains unclear. The CDR3 loop spans 13 amino acids. V dropped 3 bases and J dropped 1 base, with 6 bases sitting between them. Germline CDR1 is MNHEY and CDR2 is SMNVEV (reference sequence). The CDR3 loop reads CASSFSGNTEAFF. For the CDR3, the DNA is TGTGCCAGCAGTTTTTCGGGGAACACTGAAGCTTTCTTT.

J is TRBJ1-6 and V is TRBV28; D possibly corresponds to TRBD1 (5 bases). In germline, CDR1 is MDHEN, CDR2 SYDVKM. This CDR3 has 14 residues. V was pared by 5 bases and J by 7 bases, with 12 bases between. Here the CDR3 reads CASSPPGGNSPLHF. The CDR3 bases are TGTGCCAGCAGTCCCCCCGGGGGGAATTCACCCCTCCACTTT.

The V call is TRBV27, the J call TRBJ1-5; 7 positions match TRBD1. Germline assignment: CDR1 MNHEY and CDR2 SMNVEV (reference sequence). V lost 5 bases, J lost 1 base, and 5 bases stayed unmatched. This CDR3 has 15 residues. The CDR3: CASSTTGVSNQPQHF. Written as DNA, the CDR3 is TGTGCCAGCAGTACCACAGGGGTGAGCAATCAGCCCCAGCATTTT.

The genes are TRBV2 and TRBJ2-1; D gene unclear. With 2 bases removed from V and 13 bases from J, the gap between germline ends came to 12 bases. The CDR3 has 12 amino acids. Per germline, CDR1 SNHLY and CDR2 FYNNEI. CDR3 amino acids: CASSESGNPQFF. In DNA form, the CDR3 reads TGTGCCAGCAGTGAATCAGGTAACCCCCAGTTCTTC.

The chain links TRBV4-2 to TRBJ1-3; 7 bases agree with TRBD1. The junction had 9 bases not matched to a gene; V was cut back by 4 bases and J by 0 bases. Looked up from germline, CDR1 is LGHNA and CDR2 is YNFKEQ. This CDR3 region has 17 residues. The CDR3 DNA sequence: TGTGCCAGCAGCCCTCTACAGGGGTCAAGCTCTGGAAACACCATATATTTT. This sequence encodes CASSPLQGSSSGNTIYF.

The rearrangement uses TRBV11-2 and TRBJ2-1; the D gene is possibly TRBD2 (5 bases). Per the germline V gene, CDR1 is SGHAT and CDR2 is FQNNGV. Trimming shortened V by 1 base and J by 8 bases, and 9 bases separated the two germline ends. This CDR3 contains 13 residues. This CDR3 reads CASSLVLAHEQFF. As DNA, the CDR3 is TGTGCCAGCAGCTTAGTTTTAGCGCATGAGCAGTTCTTC.

This chain connects TRBV5-4 to TRBJ1-1; 12 nucleotides align to TRBD1. The ends lost 4 bases at V and 4 bases at J; junction bases unmatched: 11. The CDR3 loop spans 17 amino acids. The germline CDR1 and CDR2 sequences are SGHNT and YYREEE (reference sequence). The CDR3 DNA follows: TGTGCCAGCAGCCCTCCGGGACAGGGGGCATTTAGCACTGAAGCTTTCTTT. This gives the protein CASSPPGQGAFSTEAFF.

The gene calls are TRBV28 and TRBJ1-1; possibly TRBD1 for D (5 bases). V dropped 3 bases and J dropped 4 bases, with 15 bases sitting between them. Germline V gene data show CDR1 as MDHEN and CDR2 as SYDVKM. CDR3 length equals 15 residues. This CDR3 reads CASSFSGGPLTEAFF. The CDR3 bases are TGTGCCAGCAGTTTTTCCGGGGGTCCACTCACTGAAGCTTTCTTT.

The count of this clone is one. V gene TRBV21-1 combines with J gene TRBJ2-6; TRBD2, as called in the table, went unchecked against the DNA. TRBV21-1 represents a pseudogene. The CDR3 has 18 residues. The CDR3 bases are TGTGCCAGCAGCAAAGCTCTGTCGTGGTTCGGTGGGGCCAACGTCCTGACTTTC. Protein sequence: CASSKALSWFGGANVLTF.